The sample holds a few counts of the clone carrying this T cell receptor (beta chain). Its target is not known. Each CDR3 protein is one row after TCRdb ran MiXCR on the 5' RACE reads. The sample lists a few hundred thousand distinct CDR3 sequences; 9% to 10% were seen once. This CDR3 is 15 amino acids long. Germline loops: CDR1 MNHNS, CDR2 SASEGT. V shed 0 bases and J 4 bases; nucleotides not matched to a gene: 5. The sample comes from a study of identical twins. General study results and limits: High-abundance cord blood beta clonotypes had fewer insertions; memory repertoires showed none.

Healthy Caucasian donors formed the entire cohort. The sequence came from a woman aged 50 to 60 in good health. The chain recombines TRBV6-1 with TRBJ2-5; 7 bases are shared with TRBD2. Sequenced material: naive T cells sorted from blood. CDR3 loop: CASSEAGGRAETQYF. In DNA form, the CDR3 reads TGTGCCAGCAGTGAAGCTGGCGGGAGAGCAGAGACCCAGTACTTC.